This T cell receptor (beta chain) derives from a study of T cell responses to AZD1222 COVID-19 vaccine. Data came from immunoSEQ multiplex PCR; TCRdb stores just in-frame clones and leaves some out. The table lists some 150,000 clones, over 70% of them singletons. On this clone: Its target is unknown.

CDR1 is SGHNT and CDR2 is YYREEE in the germline V gene (reference sequence). V lost 0 bases, J lost 7 bases, and 7 bases stayed unmatched. This CDR3 comprises 16 residues. Broader study findings: White British ancestry dominated among donors, who included more females, and clonal diversity was possibly underestimated. Among spike-specific TCRs, nearly half reportedly target unmutated variant regions. Repertoires were obtained solely post-peak T cell response.

This receptor was obtained from an adult who received the AZD1222 COVID-19 vaccine. Sequencing used peripheral blood, obtained 28 days after the second AZD1222 dose. V usage is TRBV5-4 and J usage is TRBJ1-6, with 7 bases lining up with TRBD1. The DNA of the CDR3 is TGTGCCAGCAGCTTGGCCGGTCAGGGGGAAAATTCACCCCTCCACTTT. It encodes CASSLAGQGENSPLHF. The full variable domain, its missing parts supplied by reference TRBV5-4 and TRBJ1-6, is ETGVTQSPTHLIKTRGQQVTLRCSSQSGHNTVSWYQQALGQGPQFIFQYYREEENGRGNFPPRFSGLQFPNYSSELNVNALELDDSALYLCASSLAGQGENSPLHFGNGTRLTVT.